This paragraph covers one TCR beta chain sequence. Here immunoSEQ multiplex PCR was the method, and the copy in TCRdb shows in-frame clones only, minus some. Found here are 2 million to 2.5 million clones, approximately 95% of them singletons; the top ten hold roughly 0.13%. J lost 5 bases, V lost 2 bases, and 9 bases had no gene match. Germline V gene sequence: CDR1 SNHLY, CDR2 FYNNEI. The CDR3 consists of 16 residues. The sample belongs to a study of shared clonotypes between healthy human individuals. Negatively enriched CD4+ T cells were divided by CD45RA into naive and memory. This rearrangement joins TRBV2 to TRBJ2-5; 9 bases map to TRBD2. The receptor was derived from a man between 18 and 35 years old in good health. Sequencing used naive CD4+ T cells sorted from blood. Subset: CD45RA+ positively selected. In nucleotides, the CDR3 is TGTGCCAGCAGTGAAAGGTTTAGCGGGAGCGGTGAGACCCAGTACTTC. This codes for CASSERFSGSGETQYF.